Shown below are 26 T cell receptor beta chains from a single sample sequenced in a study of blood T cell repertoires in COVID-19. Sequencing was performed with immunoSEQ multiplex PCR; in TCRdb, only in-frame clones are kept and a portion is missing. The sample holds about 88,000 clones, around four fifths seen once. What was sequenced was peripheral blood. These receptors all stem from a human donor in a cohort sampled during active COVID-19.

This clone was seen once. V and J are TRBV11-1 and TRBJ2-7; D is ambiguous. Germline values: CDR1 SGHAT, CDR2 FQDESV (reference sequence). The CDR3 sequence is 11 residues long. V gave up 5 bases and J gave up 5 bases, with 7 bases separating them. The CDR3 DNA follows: TGTGCCAGCAGCACGAGAAACGAGCAGTACTTC. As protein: CASSTRNEQYF.

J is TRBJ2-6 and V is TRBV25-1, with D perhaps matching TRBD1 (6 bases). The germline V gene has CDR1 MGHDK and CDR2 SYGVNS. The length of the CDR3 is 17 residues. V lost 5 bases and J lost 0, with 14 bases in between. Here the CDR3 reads CASSKQGTSSGANVLTF. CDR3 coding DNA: TGTGCCAGCAGTAAACAGGGAACGAGCTCTGGGGCCAACGTCCTGACTTTC.

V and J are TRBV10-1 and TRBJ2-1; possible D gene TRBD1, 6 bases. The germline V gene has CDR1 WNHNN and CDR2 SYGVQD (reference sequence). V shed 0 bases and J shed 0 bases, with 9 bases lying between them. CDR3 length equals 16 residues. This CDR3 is CASSESRDNSYNEQFF. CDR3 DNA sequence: TGCGCCAGCAGTGAGTCCCGGGACAACTCCTACAATGAGCAGTTCTTC.

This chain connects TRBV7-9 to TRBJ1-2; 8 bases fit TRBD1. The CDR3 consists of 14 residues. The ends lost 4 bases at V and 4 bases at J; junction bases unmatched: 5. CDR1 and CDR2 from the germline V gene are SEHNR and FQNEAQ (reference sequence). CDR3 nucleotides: TGTGCCAGCAGCTCAGGGGGCTTGGGCTATGGCTACACCTTC. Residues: CASSSGGLGYGYTF.

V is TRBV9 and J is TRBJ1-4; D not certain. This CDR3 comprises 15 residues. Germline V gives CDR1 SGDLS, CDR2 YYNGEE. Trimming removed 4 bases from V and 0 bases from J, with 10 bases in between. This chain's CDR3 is CASSPYLATNEKLFF. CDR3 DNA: TGTGCCAGCAGCCCCTACCTTGCAACTAATGAAAAACTGTTTTTT.

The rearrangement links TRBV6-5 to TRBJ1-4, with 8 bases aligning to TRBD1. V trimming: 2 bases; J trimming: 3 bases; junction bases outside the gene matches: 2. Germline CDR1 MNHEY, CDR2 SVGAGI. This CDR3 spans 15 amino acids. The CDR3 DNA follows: TGTGCCAGCAGTTACATGGGACAGGCTAATGAAAAACTGTTTTTT. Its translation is CASSYMGQANEKLFF.

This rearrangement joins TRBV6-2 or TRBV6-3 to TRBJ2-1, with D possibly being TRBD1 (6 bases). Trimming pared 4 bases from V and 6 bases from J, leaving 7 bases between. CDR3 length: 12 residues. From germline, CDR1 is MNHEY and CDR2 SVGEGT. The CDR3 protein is CASSLGGNEQFF. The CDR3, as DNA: TGTGCCAGCAGTTTAGGGGGCAATGAGCAGTTCTTC.

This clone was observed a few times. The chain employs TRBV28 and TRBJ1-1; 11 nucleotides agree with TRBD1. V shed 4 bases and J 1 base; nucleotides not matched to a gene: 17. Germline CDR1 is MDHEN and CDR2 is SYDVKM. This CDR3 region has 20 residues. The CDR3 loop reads CASSSPLFNRDRGSNTEAFF. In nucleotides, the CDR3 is TGTGCCAGCAGTTCCCCACTCTTCAACCGGGACAGGGGGTCGAACACTGAAGCTTTCTTT.

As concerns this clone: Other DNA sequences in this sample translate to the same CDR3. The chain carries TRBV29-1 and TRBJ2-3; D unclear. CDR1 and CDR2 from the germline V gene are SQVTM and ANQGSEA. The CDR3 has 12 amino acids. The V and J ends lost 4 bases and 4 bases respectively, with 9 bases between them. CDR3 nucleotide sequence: TGCAGCGTTGTGGTCGGTGCAGATACGCAGTATTTT. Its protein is CSVVVGADTQYF.

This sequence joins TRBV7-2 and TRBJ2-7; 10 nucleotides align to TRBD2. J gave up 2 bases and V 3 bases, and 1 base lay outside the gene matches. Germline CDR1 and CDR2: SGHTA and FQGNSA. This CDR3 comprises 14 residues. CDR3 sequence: CASSLGTSAYEQYF. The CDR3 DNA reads TGTGCCAGCAGCTTGGGGACTAGCGCCTACGAGCAGTACTTC.

The CDR3 bases are TGCGCCAGCAGTGAGCAAGGGGCCCAAAATAATTCACCCCTCCACTTT. Encoded protein: CASSEQGAQNNSPLHF. The chain couples TRBV10-2 to TRBJ1-6; a possible D gene is TRBD1 (5 bases). Germline CDR1 WSHSY, CDR2 SAAADI. V was cut by 2 bases and J by 5 bases, with 13 bases left in between. The CDR3 totals 16 residues.

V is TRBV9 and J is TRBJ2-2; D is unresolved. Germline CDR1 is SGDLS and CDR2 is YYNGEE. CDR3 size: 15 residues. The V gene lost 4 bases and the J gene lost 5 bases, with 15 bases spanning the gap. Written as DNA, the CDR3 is TGTGCCAGCAGCTTACCTAGATCCGGGACCGGGGAGCTGTTTTTT. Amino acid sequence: CASSLPRSGTGELFF.

In DNA, the CDR3 is TGTGCCAGTAGTGACAGGAACGAGGCCTATGGCTACACCTTC. Protein product: CASSDRNEAYGYTF. This chain connects TRBV19 to TRBJ1-2; TRBD1 is a possible D gene (6 bases). The CDR3 has 14 residues. Deletions cut 5 bases from V and 4 bases from J, with 14 bases between. Germline CDR1 LNHDA, CDR2 SQIVND (reference sequence).

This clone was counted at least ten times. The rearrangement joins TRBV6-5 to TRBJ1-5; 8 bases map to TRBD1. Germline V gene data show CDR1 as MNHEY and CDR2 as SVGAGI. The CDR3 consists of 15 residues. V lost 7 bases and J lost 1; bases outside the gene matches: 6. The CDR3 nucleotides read TGTGCCAGCACCATTCGACAGGGGAGCAATCAGCCCCAGCATTTT. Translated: CASTIRQGSNQPQHF.

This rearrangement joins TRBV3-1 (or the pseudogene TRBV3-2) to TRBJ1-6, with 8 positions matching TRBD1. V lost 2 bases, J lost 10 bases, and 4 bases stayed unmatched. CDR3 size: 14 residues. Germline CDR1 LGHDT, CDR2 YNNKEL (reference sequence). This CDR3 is CASSQQDRESPLHF. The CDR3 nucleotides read TGTGCCAGCAGCCAACAGGACAGGGAGTCACCCCTCCACTTT.

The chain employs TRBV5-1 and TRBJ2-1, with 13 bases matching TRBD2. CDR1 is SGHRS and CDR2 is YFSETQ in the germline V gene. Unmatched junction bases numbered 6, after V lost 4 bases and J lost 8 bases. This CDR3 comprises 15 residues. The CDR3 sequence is CASSTGLAGFDEQFF. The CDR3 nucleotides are TGCGCCAGCAGCACGGGACTAGCGGGGTTTGATGAGCAGTTCTTC.

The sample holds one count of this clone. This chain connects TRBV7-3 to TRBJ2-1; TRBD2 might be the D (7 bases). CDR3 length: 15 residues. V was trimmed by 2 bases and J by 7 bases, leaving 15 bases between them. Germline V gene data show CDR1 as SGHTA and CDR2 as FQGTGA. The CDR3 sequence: CASSLSRGASNEQFF. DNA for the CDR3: TGTGCCAGCAGCTTATCACGGGGGGCAAGTAATGAGCAGTTCTTC.

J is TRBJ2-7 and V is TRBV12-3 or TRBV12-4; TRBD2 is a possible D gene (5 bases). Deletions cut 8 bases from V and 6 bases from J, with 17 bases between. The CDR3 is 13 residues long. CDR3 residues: CASSPPGSREQYF. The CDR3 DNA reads TGTGCCAGCTCTCCTCCGGGGTCCCGCGAGCAGTACTTC.

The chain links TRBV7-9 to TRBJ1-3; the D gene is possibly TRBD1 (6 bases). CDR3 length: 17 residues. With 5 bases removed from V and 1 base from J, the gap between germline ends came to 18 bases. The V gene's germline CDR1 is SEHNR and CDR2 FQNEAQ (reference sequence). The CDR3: CASSPRQALVSGNTIYF. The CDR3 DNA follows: TGTGCCAGCAGCCCTAGACAGGCCCTGGTGTCTGGAAACACCATATATTTT.

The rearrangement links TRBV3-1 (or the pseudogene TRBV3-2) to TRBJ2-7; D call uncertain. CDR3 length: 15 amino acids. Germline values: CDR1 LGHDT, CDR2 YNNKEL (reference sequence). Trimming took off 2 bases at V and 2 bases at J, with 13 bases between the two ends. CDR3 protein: CASSQTVNSPYEQYF. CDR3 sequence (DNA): TGTGCCAGCAGCCAAACGGTGAACAGTCCCTACGAGCAGTACTTC.

In DNA, the CDR3 is TGCGCCAGCAGCTTGGGGACACTAAGACCCTACAATGAGCAGTTCTTC. It encodes CASSLGTLRPYNEQFF. The genes are TRBV5-1 and TRBJ2-1, with D perhaps TRBD1 (5 bases). Germline V lookup: CDR1 SGHRS, CDR2 YFSETQ. The CDR3 loop spans 16 amino acids. V was clipped by 0 bases and J by 2 bases, with 12 bases between them.

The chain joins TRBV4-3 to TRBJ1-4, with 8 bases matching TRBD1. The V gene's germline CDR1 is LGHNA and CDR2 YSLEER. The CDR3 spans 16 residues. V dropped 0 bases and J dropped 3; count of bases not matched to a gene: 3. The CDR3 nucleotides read TGCGCCAGCAGCCAAGAGACAGGGGAGGCTAATGAAAAACTGTTTTTT. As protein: CASSQETGEANEKLFF.

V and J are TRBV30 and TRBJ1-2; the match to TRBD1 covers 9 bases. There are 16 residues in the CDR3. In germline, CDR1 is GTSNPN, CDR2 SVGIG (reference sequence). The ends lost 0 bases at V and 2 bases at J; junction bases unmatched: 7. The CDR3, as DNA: TGTGCCTGGAGTGTATCCCCGGACAGGGGAAACTATGGCTACACCTTC. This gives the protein CAWSVSPDRGNYGYTF. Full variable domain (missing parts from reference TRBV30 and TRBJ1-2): SQTIHQWPATLVQPVGSPLSLECTVEGTSNPNLYWYRQAAGRGLQLLFYSVGIGQISSEVPQNLSASRPQDRQFILSSKKLLLSDSGFYLCAWSVSPDRGNYGYTFGSGTRLTVV.

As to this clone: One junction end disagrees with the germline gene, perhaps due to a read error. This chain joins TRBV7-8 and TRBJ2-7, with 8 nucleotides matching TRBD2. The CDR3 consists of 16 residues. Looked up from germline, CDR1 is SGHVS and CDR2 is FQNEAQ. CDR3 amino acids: CASSLGPAGGSYEQYF. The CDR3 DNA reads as TGTGCCAGCAGTTTAGGCCCGGCGGGGGGATCTTACGAGCAGTACTTC.

CDR3 coding DNA: TGTGCCAGCAGTTATTACTGGACTAGCGGGGGCCTCAACACCGGGGAGCTGTTTTTT. This translates into CASSYYWTSGGLNTGELFF. V and J are TRBV6-2 or TRBV6-3 and TRBJ2-2, with TRBD2 matching 13 bases. The CDR3 loop spans 19 amino acids. V shed 3 bases, J shed 2 bases, and the junction held 9 bases outside the gene matches. Germline CDR1 is MNHEY and CDR2 is SVGEGT.

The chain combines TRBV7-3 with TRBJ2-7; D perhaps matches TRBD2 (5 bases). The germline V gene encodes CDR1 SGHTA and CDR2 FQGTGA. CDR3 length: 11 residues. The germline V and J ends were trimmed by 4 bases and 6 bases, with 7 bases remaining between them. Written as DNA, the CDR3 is TGTGCCAGCAGCTGGGAGTCCGAGCAGTACTTC. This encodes CASSWESEQYF. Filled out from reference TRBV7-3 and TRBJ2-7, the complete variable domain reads GAGVSQTPSNKVTEKGKYVELRCDPISGHTALYWYRQSLGQGPEFLIYFQGTGAADDSGLPNDRFFAVRPEGSVSTLKIQRTERGDSAVYLCASSWESEQYFGPGTRLTVT.